The rows below give T cell receptor beta chains drawn from one sample of a study of T-cell memory formation after mild COVID-19. MiXCR, applied by TCRdb to the 5' RACE reads, yields one record per CDR3 protein. Of under 200,000 distinct CDR3 sequences listed, roughly 28% are singletons. The sample was PBMCs or a T cell subset sorted from them (not recorded which). The origin of the receptors is an adult woman who had mild COVID-19 (a few samples of this study predate the infection). Cell type and time point are not known. The CDR3 runs from the conserved cysteine through the conserved F or W. A D gene is named only where the DNA matches it firmly.

NA	TRBJ2-2	TRBV30	CACQGNSRELFF
NA	TRBJ1-4	TRBV9	CASSVDNGNEKLFF
TRBD1	TRBJ2-1	TRBV27	CASSVNRGTNNEQFF
TRBD1	TRBJ1-2	TRBV3-1	CASSPTGVRDGYTF
TRBD2	TRBJ2-1	TRBV5-1	CASSLGGLETYNEQFF
TRBD1	TRBJ1-5	TRBV19	CASSRQGDQPQHF
NA	TRBJ1-5	TRBV20-1	CSARLTPYSNQPQHF
TRBD1	TRBJ1-5	TRBV9	CASSETGGNQPQHF
TRBD1	TRBJ1-5	TRBV5-5	CASSFADRVGQPQHF
TRBD2	TRBJ2-3	TRBV7-3	CASRLGLADSTDTQYF
NA	TRBJ2-1	TRBV5-1	CASSRGAGRNEQFF
NA	TRBJ2-5	TRBV15	CATSRDPSRETQYF
NA	TRBJ2-2	TRBV20-1	CSAIAVHPNTGELFF
NA	TRBJ2-6	TRBV6-2/TRBV6-3	CASIRSSGANVLTF
NA	TRBJ2-4	TRBV6-2/TRBV6-3	CASNPSGAKNIQYF
NA	TRBJ2-1	TRBV7-8	CASSVTGRVSYNEQFF
TRBD2	TRBJ2-1	TRBV5-1	CASSTGRSSYNEQFF
NA	TRBJ2-1	TRBV7-3	CASSPESGSAYNEQFF
NA	TRBJ1-1	TRBV29-1	CSVKDSGEAFF
NA	TRBJ2-6	TRBV18	CASSPPGTPGSGANVLTF
NA	TRBJ2-5	TRBV6-5	CGAGRGTQYF
NA	TRBJ1-1	TRBV7-2	CASSLAPHTPEAFF
NA	TRBJ2-5	TRBV7-6	CASSSGTRQETQYF
NA	TRBJ1-5	TRBV6-2/TRBV6-3	CAARQDSNQPQHF
TRBD1	TRBJ2-7	TRBV3-1	CASSPRDRGTYEQYF
NA	TRBJ2-2	TRBV4-1	CASSQDRAGELFF
NA	TRBJ1-1	TRBV7-8	CASWELGGTEAFF
NA	TRBJ2-3	TRBV7-9	CASSPDSFTPDTQYF
TRBD2	TRBJ2-5	TRBV20-1	CSAPRTSGRAGETQYF
NA	TRBJ1-2	TRBV27	CASSFGQTDYGYTF
NA	TRBJ1-6	TRBV5-8	CASSDSNISPDSPLHF
NA	TRBJ2-1	TRBV11-2	CASSLRTGTYSYNEQFF
NA	TRBJ2-5	TRBV6-5	CASRPQGGQETQYF
NA	TRBJ1-1	TRBV9	CASSLSGQGRSEAFF
NA	TRBJ2-1	TRBV30	CAWSVLAGEQFF
TRBD1	TRBJ1-1	TRBV9	CASSVIGQGASYTEAFF
NA	TRBJ2-5	TRBV7-2	CASSFNRETQYF
TRBD2	TRBJ2-7	TRBV25-1	CASSVAREGEQYF
NA	TRBJ1-6	TRBV12-3/TRBV12-4	CASSPGAPLHF
NA	TRBJ2-1	TRBV9	CASAEGSSYNEQFF
NA	TRBJ2-7	TRBV12-3/TRBV12-4	CASTRDPYEQYF
NA	TRBJ2-7	TRBV27	CASSLSQGGNYEQYF
TRBD1	TRBJ1-5	TRBV2	CASSAYVGQGGRQPQHF
NA	TRBJ1-2	TRBV15	CATSALPGRGNYGYTF
NA	TRBJ2-1	TRBV7-2	CASSLASLSYNEQFF